These 32 T cell receptor beta chains share one sample of origin, sequenced in a study of shared clonotypes between healthy human individuals. Generated by immunoSEQ multiplex PCR, the TCRdb table keeps only in-frame clones and is missing some. The sample holds about 530,000 clones, roughly 95% seen once. Sequenced: naive CD4+ T cells sorted from blood. Subset meaning: CD45RA+ positively selected. The receptors shown here come from a woman younger than 45 in good health.

The chain uses TRBV19 and TRBJ1-2; D gene unclear. V was cut by 3 bases and J by 4 bases, with 9 bases left in between. Germline V gene sequence: CDR1 LNHDA, CDR2 SQIVND (reference sequence). The CDR3 runs 13 residues. The CDR3 region has the DNA TGTGCCAGTAGTATTCAGACACTCTATGGCTACACCTTC. It specifies CASSIQTLYGYTF.

The chain carries TRBV5-1 and TRBJ2-3; 7 positions match TRBD2. Unmatched junction bases numbered 12, after V lost 0 bases and J lost 2 bases. CDR1 is SGHRS and CDR2 is YFSETQ in the germline V gene. This CDR3 is 18 amino acids long. This chain's CDR3 is CASSLGSRGRIDTDTQYF. Written as DNA, the CDR3 is TGCGCCAGCAGCTTGGGGAGTCGCGGGAGAATTGACACAGATACGCAGTATTTT.

This chain's CDR3 is CSVEDWSRAYYGYTF. The DNA of the CDR3 is TGCAGCGTTGAAGATTGGTCCAGGGCCTACTATGGCTACACCTTC. The chain employs TRBV29-1 and TRBJ1-2, with a weak D call TRBD1 (5 bases). Trimming pared 0 bases from V and 3 bases from J, leaving 14 bases between. The CDR3 totals 15 residues. The germline gives CDR1 SQVTM, CDR2 ANQGSEA.

The chain carries TRBV7-9 and TRBJ1-3; D is unresolved. Germline V lookup: CDR1 SEHNR, CDR2 FQNEAQ (reference sequence). This CDR3 region has 16 residues. Trimming stripped 3 bases from V and 0 bases from J, with 12 bases between. The CDR3 DNA reads TGTGCCAGCAGCTTCTCACAGCTGAGCTCTGGAAACACCATATATTTT. The encoded protein is CASSFSQLSSGNTIYF.

The V call is TRBV27, the J call TRBJ2-7; TRBD1 is a possible D gene (5 bases). This CDR3 has 13 amino acids. Germline lookup yields CDR1 MNHEY and CDR2 SMNVEV (reference sequence). Deletions cut 4 bases from V and 6 bases from J, with 13 bases between. The CDR3 bases are TGTGCCAGCAGTTCACGACAGTTGGGCGAGCAGTACTTC. Translation gives CASSSRQLGEQYF.

The chain employs TRBV6-1 and TRBJ2-7; perhaps D is TRBD1 or TRBD2 (5 bases each). V was cut by 6 bases and J by 0 bases, with 15 bases left in between. The CDR3 has 15 residues. Germline loops: CDR1 MNHNS, CDR2 SASEGT. CDR3 sequence reads: CASSETGTGSYEQYF. The CDR3 DNA reads as TGTGCCAGCAGCGAGACCGGGACGGGCTCCTACGAGCAGTACTTC.

As regards this clone: The same CDR3 is also encoded by other DNA sequences in this sample. J is TRBJ1-3 and V is TRBV28; the D is unclear. Germline CDR1 is MDHEN and CDR2 is SYDVKM. Trimming pared 7 bases from V and 1 base from J, leaving 5 bases between. The CDR3 contains 12 residues. CDR3 residues: CASTRSGNTIYF. CDR3 in DNA: TGTGCCAGCACGAGATCTGGAAACACCATATATTTT.

This chain uses TRBV27 with TRBJ2-7, with TRBD2 as a possible D gene (6 bases). The V gene lost 2 bases and the J gene lost 1 base, with 9 bases spanning the gap. The CDR3 is made up of 14 amino acids. Per germline, CDR1 MNHEY and CDR2 SMNVEV (reference sequence). CDR3 residues: CASSLQGLSYEQYF. The CDR3 nucleotides are TGTGCCAGCAGTTTACAGGGACTGTCCTACGAGCAGTACTTC.

The CDR3 DNA is TGTGCCAGCAGGCTGGGACAGGGGGCGCTGAACACTGAAGCTTTCTTT. Translation: CASRLGQGALNTEAFF. The chain joins TRBV27 to TRBJ1-1, with 12 nucleotides matching TRBD1. CDR1 MNHEY and CDR2 SMNVEV come from the germline V gene (reference sequence). The CDR3 spans 16 residues. J was trimmed by 0 bases and V by 6 bases; bases with no gene match: 5.

The chain has TRBV5-1 and TRBJ1-2, with no clear D. This CDR3 has 13 residues. Germline assignment: CDR1 SGHRS and CDR2 YFSETQ. Trimming removed 3 bases at V and 8 bases at J, with 14 bases between. In nucleotides, the CDR3 is TGCGCCAGCAGCTCAAGCTCGGTGCGGGGCTACACCTTC. Translating gives CASSSSSVRGYTF. The variable domain in full, completed from reference TRBV5-1 and TRBJ1-2, reads KAGVTQTPRYLIKTRGQQVTLSCSPISGHRSVSWYQQTPGQGLQFLFEYFSETQRNKGNFPGRFSGRQFSNSRSEMNVSTLELGDSALYLCASSSSSVRGYTFGSGTRLTVV.

The J gene is TRBJ1-1, the V gene TRBV5-6, with TRBD1 matching 7 bases. Per the germline V gene, CDR1 is SGHDT and CDR2 is YYEEEE. The V segment lost 4 bases and the J segment 3 bases; nucleotides outside the gene matches: 15. The CDR3 is 17 amino acids. This CDR3 is CASSRQITGQHYTEAFF. CDR3 nucleotide sequence: TGTGCCAGCAGCCGCCAAATTACGGGACAGCATTACACTGAAGCTTTCTTT.

The genes are TRBV11-2 and TRBJ2-1; no definite D call. V was cut by 5 bases and J by 10 bases, with 21 bases left in between. This CDR3 is 15 amino acids long. From germline, CDR1 is SGHAT and CDR2 FQNNGV. The CDR3 DNA is TGTGCCAGCAGCCTTACCCCTCCCCGTCATCGAGAGCAGTTCTTC. Protein sequence: CASSLTPPRHREQFF.

CDR3 sequence: CASSGLASGYEQYF. CDR3 sequence (DNA): TGTGCCAGCAGCGGACTAGCGTCGGGTTACGAGCAGTACTTC. The chain carries TRBV7-2 and TRBJ2-7, with TRBD2 matching over 9 bases. Trimming took 5 bases from V and 4 from J; bases not matched to a gene: 6. This CDR3 contains 14 residues. CDR1 SGHTA and CDR2 FQGNSA come from the germline V gene.

This chain uses TRBV19 with TRBJ1-2; no clear D gene. Trimming took 7 bases from V and 6 from J, leaving 12 bases between them. The CDR3 length is 12 residues. Germline assignment: CDR1 LNHDA and CDR2 SQIVND (reference sequence). CDR3 region: CASTMSGDGYTF. CDR3 coding DNA: TGTGCCAGTACCATGAGTGGGGATGGCTACACCTTC.

This sequence joins TRBV4-1 and TRBJ2-4, with 11 bases identical to TRBD2. V lost 1 base, J lost 3 bases, and 5 bases stayed unmatched. Germline loops: CDR1 MGHRA, CDR2 YSYEKL. CDR3 size: 17 residues. The CDR3 DNA reads TGCGCCAGCAGCCAAGTCAGCCTAGCGGGAGGCAAAAACATTCAGTACTTC. Translation gives CASSQVSLAGGKNIQYF.

J is TRBJ1-1 and V is TRBV28, with D perhaps TRBD1 (6 bases). V lost 5 bases to trimming and J lost 10 bases, with 17 bases between them. The CDR3 loop spans 13 amino acids. The germline V gene has CDR1 MDHEN and CDR2 SYDVKM. The CDR3 spells CASSQHQGWGAFF. CDR3 nucleotides: TGTGCCAGCAGTCAACATCAGGGGTGGGGAGCTTTCTTT.

On this clone itself: One end of the junction varies from germline; a read error may be responsible. The V gene is TRBV11-3, the J gene TRBJ1-1; D gene ambiguous. Germline V gene lookup returns CDR1 SGHNT and CDR2 YENEEA. The CDR3 is 13 amino acids. The CDR3 protein is CASSLDLGTEAFF. CDR3 in DNA: TGTGCCAGCAGCCTAGACCTTGGCACTGAAGCTTTCTTT.

This chain uses TRBV5-4 with TRBJ2-7, with 9 nucleotides matching TRBD1. Germline V gene data show CDR1 as SGHNT and CDR2 as YYREEE (reference sequence). V lost 4 bases to trimming and J lost 4 bases; unmatched junction nucleotides: 9. The CDR3 length is 15 residues. The CDR3 DNA reads as TGTGCCAGCAGCATGGCAGGGACAGGGAAGTACGAGCAGTACTTC. Translated: CASSMAGTGKYEQYF.

This chain joins TRBV6-4 and TRBJ1-5; D remains ambiguous. The CDR3 has 13 amino acids. V was cut by 6 bases and J by 0 bases, with 6 bases left in between. Per germline, CDR1 MRHNA and CDR2 SNTAGT. CDR3 region: CASSADSNQPQHF. CDR3 nucleotides: TGTGCCAGCAGCGCAGATAGCAATCAGCCCCAGCATTTT.

This clone was detected only a few times. The gene calls are TRBV11-1 and TRBJ2-7, with 7 bases that match TRBD1. CDR1 is SGHAT and CDR2 is FQDESV in the germline V gene (reference sequence). This CDR3 comprises 12 residues. V was clipped by 5 bases and J by 5 bases; unmatched bases: 3. In DNA, the CDR3 is TGTGCCAGCAGCCCACAGGGGCACGAGCAGTACTTC. It translates to CASSPQGHEQYF.

The chain couples TRBV10-1 to TRBJ2-3, with D unresolved. CDR1 and CDR2 (germline): WNHNN, SYGVQD (reference sequence). V lost 4 bases to trimming and J lost 0 bases, with 8 bases between them. The CDR3 is made up of 14 amino acids. As DNA, the CDR3 is TGCGCCAGCAGTGCTGGCTATAGCACAGATACGCAGTATTTT. Translation gives CASSAGYSTDTQYF.

The chain carries TRBV7-2 and TRBJ2-5; no clear D gene. Near its end, the DNA agrees better with TRBJ2-7, so the J call may be wrong. CDR1 and CDR2 (germline): SGHTA, FQGNSA. CDR3 length equals 14 residues. The CDR3 is CASSPQDGSYEQYF. The CDR3 nucleotides read TGTGCCAGCAGCCCGCAGGACGGCTCCTACGAGCAGTACTTC.

This sequence joins TRBV7-8 and TRBJ1-2, with TRBD1 as a possible D gene (5 bases). V was cut by 6 bases and J by 2 bases, with 13 bases left in between. CDR3 length equals 14 residues. The germline CDR1 and CDR2 sequences are SGHVS and FQNEAQ. CDR3 DNA sequence: TGTGCCAGCAGAGGCAGGGACGGCAACTATGGCTACACCTTC. Protein product: CASRGRDGNYGYTF.

The rearrangement joins TRBV5-1 to TRBJ1-4; TRBD1 is a possible D gene (5 bases). This CDR3 contains 15 residues. The germline gives CDR1 SGHRS, CDR2 YFSETQ. Between the trimmed V and J ends, which lost 0 bases and 7 bases, there was a span of 13 bases. CDR3 amino acids: CASSLGEGESEKLFF. The CDR3 DNA is TGCGCCAGCAGCTTGGGGGAAGGGGAGTCTGAAAAACTGTTTTTT.

The chain has TRBV19 and TRBJ2-7; TRBD2 aligns across 10 bases. From germline, CDR1 is LNHDA and CDR2 SQIVND (reference sequence). The CDR3 length is 15 residues. V lost 6 bases and J lost 1; bases outside the gene matches: 6. CDR3 bases: TGTGCCAGTAGGAGACTAGCGGGCCCTTCCTACGAGCAGTACTTC. It translates to CASRRLAGPSYEQYF. Together with reference TRBV19 and TRBJ2-7, the CDR3 gives the full variable domain: DGGITQSPKYLFRKEGQNVTLSCEQNLNHDAMYWYRQDPGQGLRLIYYSQIVNDFQKGDIAEGYSVSREKKESFPLTVTSAQKNPTAFYLCASRRLAGPSYEQYFGPGTRLTVT.

The CDR3 nucleotides read TGTGCCAGCAGGAAGACAGGGGTTCAGCCCCAGCATTTT. It codes for CASRKTGVQPQHF. The chain couples TRBV28 to TRBJ1-5; TRBD1 aligns across 8 bases. The CDR3 sequence is 13 residues long. CDR1 is MDHEN, CDR2 SYDVKM, per germline. V shed 6 bases and J 6 bases; nucleotides not matched to a gene: 4. Using reference TRBV28 and TRBJ1-5 for the parts outside the CDR3, the full variable domain is DVKVTQSSRYLVKRTGEKVFLECVQDMDHENMFWYRQDPGLGLRLIYFSYDVKMKEKGDIPEGYSVSREKKERFSLILESASTNQTSMYLCASRKTGVQPQHFGDGTRLSIL.

The CDR3 loop reads CASGFTPRDRAFLAEAFF. The CDR3 DNA follows: TGTGCTAGTGGTTTCACACCCCGGGACAGGGCGTTCTTGGCTGAAGCTTTCTTT. V gene TRBV12-5 combines with J gene TRBJ1-1, with 9 positions matching TRBD1. The CDR3 runs 18 residues. V gave up 3 bases and J gave up 6 bases; unmatched junction bases: 17. Germline assignment: CDR1 LGHNT and CDR2 FRNRAP.

The V call is TRBV5-1, the J call TRBJ1-2; D not resolved. CDR1 is SGHRS and CDR2 is YFSETQ in the germline V gene. V shed 0 bases and J shed 5 bases, with 17 bases lying between them. The CDR3 runs 16 residues. Written as DNA, the CDR3 is TGCGCCAGCAGCTTGGATTCTACAGAGAAAGGGTATGGCTACACCTTC. Protein: CASSLDSTEKGYGYTF.

The rearrangement links TRBV9 to TRBJ1-1, with D perhaps matching TRBD1 (5 bases). Germline lookup yields CDR1 SGDLS and CDR2 YYNGEE. Trimming left V 4 bases short and J 6 bases short, with 19 bases between. The length of the CDR3 is 15 residues. CDR3 protein: CASSLSADNWAEAFF. CDR3 DNA: TGTGCCAGCAGCCTTTCCGCGGACAATTGGGCTGAAGCTTTCTTT.

This chain joins TRBV5-8 and TRBJ2-5; 7 nucleotides agree with TRBD1. J gave up 4 bases and V 4 bases, and 16 bases lay outside the gene matches. The germline gives CDR1 SGHTS, CDR2 YDEGEE. The CDR3 has 17 amino acids. CDR3 protein: CASSHALGQAVGETQYF. CDR3 coding DNA: TGTGCCAGCAGCCATGCGTTAGGACAGGCGGTGGGAGAGACCCAGTACTTC.

The chain couples TRBV11-2 to TRBJ2-2; possibly TRBD2 for D (5 bases). Germline CDR1 reads SGHAT; CDR2 reads FQNNGV. With 6 bases removed from V and 0 bases from J, the gap between germline ends came to 11 bases. The CDR3 contains 15 residues. DNA for the CDR3: TGTGCCAGCAGTCTAGGAGGTTCGAACACCGGGGAGCTGTTTTTT. It translates to CASSLGGSNTGELFF.

The chain couples TRBV28 to TRBJ1-2; 7 bases are shared with TRBD1. V shed 6 bases and J 11 bases; nucleotides not matched to a gene: 15. The CDR3 extends over 14 amino acids. CDR1 is MDHEN, CDR2 SYDVKM, per germline. In nucleotides, the CDR3 is TGTGCCAGCAGCTACTCGGACAGGACCGCCAGGTACACCTTC. This gives the protein CASSYSDRTARYTF.